The 27 T cell receptor beta chains in this list originate from one sample, sequenced in a study of blood T cell repertoires in COVID-19. Using immunoSEQ multiplex PCR, the repertoire was profiled, and TCRdb retains in-frame clones only, with some absent. The sample lists more than 100,000 clones, under 90% occurring once. What was sequenced was peripheral blood. These TCRs come from a woman between 65 and 79 years old with acute or convalescent COVID-19.

The V gene is TRBV7-6, the J gene TRBJ2-7; a weak D match, TRBD2 (6 bases). The CDR3 has 15 residues. The germline gives CDR1 SGHVS, CDR2 FNYEAQ. The V and J ends lost 0 bases and 4 bases respectively, with 13 bases between them. CDR3: CASSLAGGGGYEQYV. CDR3 bases: TGTGCCAGCAGCTTAGCGGGAGGAGGTGGATACGAGCAGTACGTC.

This sequence joins TRBV19 and TRBJ2-5; TRBD1 matches 8 bases. Germline CDR1 and CDR2: LNHDA and SQIVND (reference sequence). Unmatched junction bases numbered 2, after V lost 1 base and J lost 4 bases. This CDR3 is 14 amino acids long. The CDR3: CASSIAGGRETQYF. The CDR3 DNA follows: TGTGCCAGTAGTATAGCAGGGGGCAGAGAGACCCAGTACTTC. Combining the CDR3 with reference TRBV19 and TRBJ2-5 gives the whole variable domain DGGITQSPKYLFRKEGQNVTLSCEQNLNHDAMYWYRQDPGQGLRLIYYSQIVNDFQKGDIAEGYSVSREKKESFPLTVTSAQKNPTAFYLCASSIAGGRETQYFGPGTRLLVL.

V usage is TRBV6-4 and J usage is TRBJ1-5; 9 bases match TRBD1. The junction had 5 bases not matched to a gene; V was cut back by 5 bases and J by 9 bases. The CDR3 is 13 residues long. In germline, CDR1 is MRHNA, CDR2 SNTAGT. CDR3 sequence reads: CASSSDRGGPQHF. The CDR3 bases are TGTGCCAGCAGTTCGGACAGGGGAGGGCCCCAGCATTTT.

This chain uses TRBV30 with TRBJ2-7; 8 nucleotides line up with TRBD2. Trimming removed 0 bases from V and 4 bases from J; junction bases left unmatched: 2. CDR1 is GTSNPN, CDR2 SVGIG, per germline (reference sequence). The length of the CDR3 is 13 residues. The CDR3 bases are TGTGCCTGGAGTGTACGGGGGGGTTACGAGCAGTACTTC. It codes for CAWSVRGGYEQYF.

V and J are TRBV6-2 or TRBV6-3 and TRBJ1-2, with 9 bases that match TRBD1. Germline V lookup: CDR1 MNHEY, CDR2 SVGEGT. After removal of 0 bases from V and 6 bases from J, the junction contained 14 bases not matched to a gene. The CDR3 has 18 amino acids. DNA for the CDR3: TGTGCCAGCAGTTACTCGAAGGGGATAACAGGGGGCGCGGATGGCTACACCTTC. Amino acids: CASSYSKGITGGADGYTF.

This clone showed up many times. This rearrangement joins TRBV5-1 to TRBJ2-7, with D possibly TRBD1 on 7 matching bases. The CDR3 consists of 13 residues. The germline gives CDR1 SGHRS, CDR2 YFSETQ. Trimming took off 7 bases at V and 7 bases at J, with 18 bases between the two ends. CDR3 protein: CASGGTEKREQYF. DNA of the CDR3: TGCGCCAGCGGCGGGACAGAAAAACGTGAGCAGTACTTC. Looking up the rest from reference TRBV5-1 and TRBJ2-7 gives the full variable domain: KAGVTQTPRYLIKTRGQQVTLSCSPISGHRSVSWYQQTPGQGLQFLFEYFSETQRNKGNFPGRFSGRQFSNSRSEMNVSTLELGDSALYLCASGGTEKREQYFGPGTRLTVT.

This chain links TRBV5-1 with TRBJ2-7, with a weak D call TRBD1 (5 bases). Germline assignment: CDR1 SGHRS and CDR2 YFSETQ. Trimming took 0 bases from V and 6 from J, leaving 16 bases between them. The CDR3 length is 15 residues. The CDR3 nucleotides read TGCGCCAGCAGCTTGGACCAGGGCTCAATAGGCGAGCAGTACTTC. Protein sequence: CASSLDQGSIGEQYF.

The chain recombines TRBV7-8 with TRBJ2-7; 8 bases line up with TRBD2. Trimming at V came to 5 bases and at J to 3 bases, leaving 12 bases not matched to a gene. Looked up from germline, CDR1 is SGHVS and CDR2 is FQNEAQ. The CDR3 loop spans 16 amino acids. This chain's CDR3 is CASSPLGIAGFYEQYF. The CDR3 region has the DNA TGTGCCAGCAGCCCACTCGGGATAGCGGGATTCTACGAGCAGTACTTC.

V gene TRBV2 combines with J gene TRBJ2-2; 7 positions agree with TRBD1. V was clipped by 6 bases and J by 4 bases; unmatched bases: 8. This CDR3 is 15 amino acids long. Germline CDR1 and CDR2: SNHLY and FYNNEI. The CDR3 spells CASSRRDSSTGELFF. The DNA for the CDR3 is TGTGCCAGCAGCCGCCGGGACAGTTCCACCGGGGAGCTGTTTTTT.

The chain joins TRBV7-9 to TRBJ1-4, with 8 bases identical to TRBD1. The CDR3 is 14 amino acids. Germline loops: CDR1 SEHNR, CDR2 FQNEAQ (reference sequence). V dropped 5 bases and J dropped 7; count of bases not matched to a gene: 6. The CDR3 loop is CASSLTGGGEKLFF. The CDR3 DNA follows: TGTGCCAGCAGCCTTACAGGGGGAGGTGAAAAACTGTTTTTT.

The rearrangement uses TRBV6-5 and TRBJ1-2; TRBD1 might be the D (5 bases). V lost 6 bases and J lost 4, with 18 bases in between. The CDR3 has 15 amino acids. The V gene's germline CDR1 is MNHEY and CDR2 SVGAGI. CDR3 sequence reads: CASSLGAGTTYGYTF. The CDR3 DNA is TGTGCCAGCAGCCTAGGGGCAGGGACTACCTATGGCTACACCTTC.

V usage is TRBV7-9 and J usage is TRBJ2-7, with no clear D. Trimming removed 5 bases from V and 0 bases from J, with 5 bases in between. The CDR3 sequence is 12 residues long. In germline, CDR1 is SEHNR, CDR2 FQNEAQ (reference sequence). CDR3 region: CASSPLSYEQYV. In nucleotides, the CDR3 is TGTGCCAGCAGCCCCCTCTCCTACGAGCAGTACGTC.

The rearrangement joins TRBV5-1 to TRBJ1-4; 8 bases agree with TRBD1. This CDR3 is 15 amino acids long. The junction had 7 bases not matched to a gene; V was cut back by 4 bases and J by 5 bases. Germline V gene data show CDR1 as SGHRS and CDR2 as YFSETQ. For the CDR3, the DNA is TGCGCCAGCAGCCCGGGGTACAGGGGGAATGAAAAACTGTTTTTT. Amino acid sequence: CASSPGYRGNEKLFF.

In its sample, this clone was seen a few times. The V call is TRBV3-1 (or the pseudogene TRBV3-2), the J call TRBJ2-2, with 14 bases fitting TRBD2. The V gene's germline CDR1 is LGHDT and CDR2 YNNKEL (reference sequence). This CDR3 is 17 amino acids long. Trimming cost V 4 bases and J 4 bases; bases outside gene matches: 5. CDR3 region: CASSPGLAGAPTGELFF. CDR3 sequence (DNA): TGTGCCAGCAGCCCGGGACTAGCGGGGGCCCCCACCGGGGAGCTGTTTTTT.

The rearrangement links TRBV2 to TRBJ1-1, with a weak D call TRBD1 (5 bases). This CDR3 has 14 amino acids. Germline V gene data show CDR1 as SNHLY and CDR2 as FYNNEI. Trimming removed 3 bases at V and 5 bases at J, with 13 bases between. The CDR3 nucleotides read TGTGCCAGCAGTGATTTAGGGGCGCGTACTGAAGCTTTCTTT. Amino acid sequence: CASSDLGARTEAFF. The full variable domain, its missing parts supplied by reference TRBV2 and TRBJ1-1, is EPEVTQTPSHQVTQMGQEVILRCVPISNHLYFYWYRQILGQKVEFLVSFYNNEISEKSEIFDDQFSVERPDGSNFTLKIRSTKLEDSAMYFCASSDLGARTEAFFGQGTRLTVV.

The rearrangement links TRBV19 to TRBJ1-3; TRBD1 agrees at 8 bases. The trim removed 10 bases at V and 4 bases at J, leaving 9 bases unmatched. From germline, CDR1 is LNHDA and CDR2 SQIVND (reference sequence). CDR3 length equals 14 residues. The CDR3 is CATSDRAPGNTIYF. As DNA, the CDR3 is TGTGCCACCTCGGACAGGGCACCCGGAAACACCATATATTTT.

This chain joins TRBV28 and TRBJ2-3; possibly TRBD2 for D (7 bases). Trimming cost V 6 bases and J 2 bases, with 15 bases left between them. The CDR3 contains 15 residues. Germline V gene lookup returns CDR1 MDHEN and CDR2 SYDVKM. CDR3 region: CASRKGGGHTDTQYF. The CDR3 region has the DNA TGTGCCAGCAGAAAGGGCGGGGGCCACACAGATACGCAGTATTTT.

The chain combines TRBV9 with TRBJ2-3; 9 nucleotides line up with TRBD1. CDR3 size: 12 residues. Germline CDR1 reads SGDLS; CDR2 reads YYNGEE. The junction had 0 bases not matched to a gene; V was cut back by 7 bases and J by 3 bases. The CDR3: CASGQGTDTQYF. CDR3 in DNA: TGTGCCAGCGGACAGGGGACAGATACGCAGTATTTT.

The J gene is TRBJ2-5, the V gene TRBV7-9, with 8 bases fitting TRBD1. The germline gives CDR1 SEHNR, CDR2 FQNEAQ (reference sequence). CDR3 size: 15 residues. J lost 5 bases, V lost 4 bases, and 9 bases had no gene match. DNA of the CDR3: TGTGCCAGCAGCTCAGACAGGGGAAGTGGCGAGACCCAGTACTTC. The encoded protein is CASSSDRGSGETQYF.

The chain has TRBV6-4 and TRBJ1-2, with D perhaps matching TRBD1 (6 bases). This CDR3 is 16 amino acids long. Trimming removed 0 bases from V and 6 bases from J, with 17 bases in between. Germline CDR1 MRHNA, CDR2 SNTAGT. The CDR3 region has the DNA TGTGCCAGCAGTGACTCGAGTGGGGACAACCCTAATGGCTACACCTTC. This encodes CASSDSSGDNPNGYTF.

V is TRBV29-1 and J is TRBJ1-2, with D tentatively TRBD1 (6 bases). Germline loops: CDR1 SQVTM, CDR2 ANQGSEA. The CDR3 sequence is 14 residues long. V was pared by 4 bases and J by 4 bases, with 16 bases between. CDR3 nucleotide sequence: TGCAGCGTTGCCTCCCAGGGGATCCCCTATGGCTACACCTTC. It encodes CSVASQGIPYGYTF.

The gene calls are TRBV4-1 and TRBJ1-2, with D hard to call. CDR3 length: 14 residues. Germline CDR1 reads MGHRA; CDR2 reads YSYEKL. Trimming shortened V by 1 base and J by 3 bases, and 9 bases separated the two germline ends. CDR3 coding DNA: TGCGCCAGCAGCCAAGTATCCTCGGACTATGGCTACACCTTC. Its translation is CASSQVSSDYGYTF.

The rearrangement uses TRBV29-1 and TRBJ2-7, with D possibly matching TRBD1 (5 bases). Trimming took off 0 bases at V and 5 bases at J, with 17 bases between the two ends. The length of the CDR3 is 15 residues. Germline V lookup: CDR1 SQVTM, CDR2 ANQGSEA. CDR3 residues: CSVEERQWGSDEQYF. CDR3 sequence (DNA): TGCAGCGTTGAAGAGCGACAGTGGGGTTCCGACGAGCAGTACTTC.

This clone was seen just once. The chain links TRBV20-1 to TRBJ1-5; no reliable D call. Germline CDR1 and CDR2: DFQATT and SNEGSKA (reference sequence). The CDR3 has 14 residues. V was clipped by 3 bases and J by 3 bases, with 12 bases between them. CDR3 in DNA: TGCAGTGCTAGTGACGGACTGATCAATCAGCCCCAGCATTTT. This sequence encodes CSASDGLINQPQHF.

The chain couples TRBV7-8 to TRBJ2-7, with D possibly matching TRBD1 (6 bases). Germline assignment: CDR1 SGHVS and CDR2 FQNEAQ. The length of the CDR3 is 15 residues. V lost 5 bases and J lost 2, with 16 bases in between. In nucleotides, the CDR3 is TGTGCCAGCAGCAAAAAACAGGGAGCACCCTACGAGCAGTACGTC. Translated: CASSKKQGAPYEQYV.

This clone was counted only a few times. The chain uses TRBV11-3 and TRBJ2-1; D not certain. This CDR3 spans 14 amino acids. V shed 6 bases and J shed 6 bases, with 15 bases lying between them. CDR1 is SGHNT, CDR2 YENEEA, per germline. In nucleotides, the CDR3 is TGTGCCAGCAGTACCGAGCCGAGTGTCAATGAGCAGTTCTTC. Translation gives CASSTEPSVNEQFF.

The chain employs TRBV6-5 and TRBJ1-4; D is uncertain. The CDR3 runs 14 residues. Germline loops: CDR1 MNHEY, CDR2 SVGAGI. V shed 0 bases and J shed 8 bases, with 10 bases lying between them. CDR3 nucleotides: TGTGCCAGCAGTTACTCGGGTAGCGGAGAAAAACTGTTTTTT. Translated, it gives CASSYSGSGEKLFF.